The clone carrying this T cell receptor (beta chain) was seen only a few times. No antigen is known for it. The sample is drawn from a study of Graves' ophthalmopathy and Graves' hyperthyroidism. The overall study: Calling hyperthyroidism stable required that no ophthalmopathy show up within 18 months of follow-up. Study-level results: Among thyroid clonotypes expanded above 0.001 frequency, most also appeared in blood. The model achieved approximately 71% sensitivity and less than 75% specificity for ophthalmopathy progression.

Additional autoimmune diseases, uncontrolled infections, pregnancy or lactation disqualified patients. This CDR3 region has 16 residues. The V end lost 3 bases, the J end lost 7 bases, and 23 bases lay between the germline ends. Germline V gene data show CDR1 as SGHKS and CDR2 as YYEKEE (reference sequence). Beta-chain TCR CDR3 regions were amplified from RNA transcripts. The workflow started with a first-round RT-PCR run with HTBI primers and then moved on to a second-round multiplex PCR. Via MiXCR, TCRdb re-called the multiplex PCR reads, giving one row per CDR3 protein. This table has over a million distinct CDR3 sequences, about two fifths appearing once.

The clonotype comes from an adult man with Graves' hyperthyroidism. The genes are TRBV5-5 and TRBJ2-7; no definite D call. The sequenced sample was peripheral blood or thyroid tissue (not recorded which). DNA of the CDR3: TGTGCCAGCAGCTCTTCACCGTCCATAAAGATAGATGAGCAGTACTTC. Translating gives CASSSSPSIKIDEQYF.